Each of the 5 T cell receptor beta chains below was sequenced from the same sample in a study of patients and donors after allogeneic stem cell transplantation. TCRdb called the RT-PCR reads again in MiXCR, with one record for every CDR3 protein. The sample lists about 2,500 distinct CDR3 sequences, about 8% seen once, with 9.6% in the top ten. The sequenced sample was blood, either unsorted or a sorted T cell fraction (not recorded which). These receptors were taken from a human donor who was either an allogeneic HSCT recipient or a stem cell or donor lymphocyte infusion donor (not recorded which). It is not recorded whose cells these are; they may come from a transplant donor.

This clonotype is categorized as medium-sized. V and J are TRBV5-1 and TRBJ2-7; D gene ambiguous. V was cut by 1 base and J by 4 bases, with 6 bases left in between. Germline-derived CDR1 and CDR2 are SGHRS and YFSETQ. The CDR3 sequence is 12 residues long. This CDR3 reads CASSLNGYEQYF. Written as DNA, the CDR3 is TGCGCCAGCAGCTTGAATGGATACGAGCAGTACTTC.

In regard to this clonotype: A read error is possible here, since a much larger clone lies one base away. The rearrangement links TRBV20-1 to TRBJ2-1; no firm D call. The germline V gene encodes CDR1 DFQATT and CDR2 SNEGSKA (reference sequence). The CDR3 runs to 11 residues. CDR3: CSAGTHKEQFF. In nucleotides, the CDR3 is TGCAGTGCTGGCACCCACAAAGAGCAGTTCTTC.

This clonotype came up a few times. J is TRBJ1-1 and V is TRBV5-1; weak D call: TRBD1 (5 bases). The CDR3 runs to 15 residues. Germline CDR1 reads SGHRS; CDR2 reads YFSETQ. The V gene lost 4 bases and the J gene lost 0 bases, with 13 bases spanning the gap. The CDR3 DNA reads TGCGCCAGCAGCCTAGGGACGGAATTGAACACTGAAGCTTTCTTT. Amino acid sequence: CASSLGTELNTEAFF.

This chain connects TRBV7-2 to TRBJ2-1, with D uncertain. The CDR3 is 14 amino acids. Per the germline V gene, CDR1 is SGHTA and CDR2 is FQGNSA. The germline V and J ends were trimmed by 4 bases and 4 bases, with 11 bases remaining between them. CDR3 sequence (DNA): TGTGCCAGCAGCTCGTTAGGTGCATACAATGAGCAGTTCTTC. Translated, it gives CASSSLGAYNEQFF.

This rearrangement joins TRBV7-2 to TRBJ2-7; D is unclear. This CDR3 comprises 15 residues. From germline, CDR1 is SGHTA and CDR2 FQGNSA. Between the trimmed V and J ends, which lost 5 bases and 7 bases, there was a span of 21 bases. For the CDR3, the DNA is TGTGCCAGCAGCGCCCGGCCAACTTTGAAGAGGGAGCAGTACTTC. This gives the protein CASSARPTLKREQYF.